Reported below is one T cell receptor beta chain. TCRdb keeps only in-frame clones here, not all; method: immunoSEQ multiplex PCR. The data show 150,000 to 200,000 clones, under 85% seen once. The source of the sample is a study of blood T cell repertoires in COVID-19. Whole-study context: COVID-19 samples from acute and convalescent phases originated in the United States, Italy and Spain. Nucleic acid was either cDNA or gDNA, and it came from T cells, B-cell-depleted T cells, or PBMCs.

V lost 1 base to trimming and J lost 3 bases; unmatched junction nucleotides: 14. This CDR3 region has 20 residues. Germline assignment: CDR1 MNHEY and CDR2 SMNVEV (reference sequence). This receptor was obtained from a man between 65 and 85 years old with acute or convalescent COVID-19. Sequencing used peripheral blood. The chain recombines TRBV27 with TRBJ1-5, with TRBD1 matching over 11 bases. CDR3 sequence: CASSLYSTTGTGGINQPQHF. The CDR3 DNA reads TGTGCCAGCAGTTTATATTCAACTACCGGGACAGGGGGAATCAATCAGCCCCAGCATTTT.